This T cell receptor (beta chain) originates from a study of T-cell memory formation after mild COVID-19. Study-level findings and limits: Pre-infection memory harbored some responding clones, suggesting cross-reactive memory joined. Clones contracting day 15 to 85 were balanced CD4/CD8; later expanders leaned CD4+. Confirmation of SARS-CoV-2 specificity was lacking for second-wave clones peaking day 37.

In regard to this clonotype: Its specificity is unknown.

TCRdb redid the calling of the 5' RACE reads with MiXCR, one entry per CDR3 protein. Here the sample spans some 190,000 distinct CDR3 sequences, roughly 16% being singletons. Germline CDR1 reads LGHDT; CDR2 reads YNNKEL (reference sequence). V gave up 6 bases and J gave up 6 bases, with 3 bases separating them. This CDR3 has 11 amino acids. This clonotype was sampled from an adult woman who had mild COVID-19 (a few samples of this study predate the infection). Cell type and time point are not known. The V gene is TRBV3-1, the J gene TRBJ2-6; D remains ambiguous. The sequencing sample was made of PBMCs or a T cell subset sorted from them (not recorded which). This CDR3 is CASSVANVLTF. The CDR3 DNA sequence: TGTGCCAGCAGTGTGGCCAACGTCCTGACTTTC.